This TCR beta chain was sequenced in a study of blood T cell repertoires in COVID-19. Overall study context: Italy, Spain and the United States were the sources of the convalescent and acute COVID-19 samples. In each case, the material was cDNA or gDNA derived from T cells, B-cell-depleted T cells, or PBMCs.

Source study methods: The assay estimated nucleated cells by amplifying reference gene primers. TCRdb keeps only in-frame clones here, not all; method: immunoSEQ multiplex PCR. V and J calls and clone size come straight from that table; D and trimming were deduced from the DNA. The sample has approximately 260,000 clones; over 80% are singletons. There are 17 residues in the CDR3. The germline V gene has CDR1 KGHSH and CDR2 LQKENI. The ends lost 0 bases at V and 0 bases at J; junction bases unmatched: 7. Each recovered donor of Cohort 3 presented with two negative PCRs, clearance, or symptom resolution.

The chain uses TRBV18 and TRBJ1-2; 7 bases are a match to TRBD1. This TCR came from a woman aged 18 to 35 who had recovered from COVID-19. The sample taken for sequencing was PBMCs or T cells enriched from blood (not recorded which). Here the CDR3 DNA reads TGTGCCAGCTCACCACCGGGGCGGACAGGACCTAACTATGGCTACACCTTC. This gives the protein CASSPPGRTGPNYGYTF.